Below, 27 T cell receptor beta chains from the same sample are listed, as sequenced in a study of cytomegalovirus exposure and HLA in healthy donors. Profiled with immunoSEQ multiplex PCR; TCRdb holds only in-frame clones, not every one. The table has roughly 300,000 clones, approximately 88% seen once. The sequencing sample was made of PBMCs. The receptor set was obtained from a woman younger than 30 in good health and CMV-seronegative.

This chain links TRBV11-2 with TRBJ2-7; D is unresolved. The V and J ends lost 5 bases and 7 bases respectively, with 9 bases between them. Germline V gene lookup returns CDR1 SGHAT and CDR2 FQNNGV. This CDR3 region has 11 residues. CDR3 sequence: CASSPLLEQYF. CDR3 coding DNA: TGTGCCAGCAGCCCCCTCTTAGAGCAGTACTTC.

This clone was seen a few times. The rearrangement joins TRBV7-3 to TRBJ1-1, with a possible D match to TRBD1 (6 bases). The CDR3 runs 14 residues. Germline V gene data show CDR1 as SGHTA and CDR2 as FQGTGA. With 5 bases removed from V and 1 base from J, the gap between germline ends came to 11 bases. DNA of the CDR3: TGTGCCAGCAGCGGCCAGACAGGGAACACTGAAGCTTTCTTT. Translating gives CASSGQTGNTEAFF.

The chain links TRBV21-1 to TRBJ1-2; the table's D call of TRBD1 was not tested on the DNA. TRBV21-1 is a documented pseudogene. This CDR3 comprises 16 residues. The DNA of the CDR3 is TGTGCCAGCAGCTCCCGGGACAGAGTCAAAAACTATGGCTACACCTTC. Its translation is CASSSRDRVKNYGYTF.

The rearrangement joins TRBV28 to TRBJ1-3, with D perhaps TRBD1 (6 bases). Germline values: CDR1 MDHEN, CDR2 SYDVKM. V lost 4 bases and J 0 bases, leaving 13 bases between the germline ends. The CDR3 loop spans 16 amino acids. CDR3: CASSSPGHSSGNTIYF. CDR3 DNA: TGTGCCAGCAGTTCCCCGGGACACTCCTCTGGAAACACCATATATTTT. Using reference TRBV28 and TRBJ1-3 for the parts outside the CDR3, the full variable domain is DVKVTQSSRYLVKRTGEKVFLECVQDMDHENMFWYRQDPGLGLRLIYFSYDVKMKEKGDIPEGYSVSREKKERFSLILESASTNQTSMYLCASSSPGHSSGNTIYFGEGSWLTVV.

CDR3: CASSGPGLAGKHYEQYF. In nucleotides, the CDR3 is TGCGCCAGCAGTGGCCCGGGACTAGCGGGAAAACACTACGAGCAGTACTTC. The chain uses TRBV10-2 and TRBJ2-7; 13 positions agree with TRBD2. The germline V gene has CDR1 WSHSY and CDR2 SAAADI. With 4 bases clipped from V and 3 bases from J, the junction kept 9 bases outside the gene matches. CDR3 length equals 17 residues.

V and J are TRBV9 and TRBJ2-3; TRBD2 is a possible D gene (6 bases). The CDR3 covers 15 residues. V gave up 4 bases and J gave up 4 bases, with 16 bases separating them. CDR1 is SGDLS, CDR2 YYNGEE, per germline. CDR3 sequence (DNA): TGTGCCAGCAGCCGTCTTACGGCGGGGTCAGATACGCAGTATTTT. Protein: CASSRLTAGSDTQYF.

V is TRBV18 and J is TRBJ2-1, with TRBD1 matching over 8 bases. V gave up 3 bases and J gave up 7 bases; unmatched junction bases: 14. The germline V gene encodes CDR1 KGHSH and CDR2 LQKENI. The CDR3 spans 17 residues. The CDR3 DNA reads TGTGCCAGCTCACCGACCACCACCAGGGGGCCTACAAATGAGCAGTTCTTC. Amino acid sequence: CASSPTTTRGPTNEQFF.

The rearrangement uses TRBV7-3 and TRBJ2-5, with TRBD2 matching over 7 bases. The V gene's germline CDR1 is SGHTA and CDR2 FQGTGA. With 6 bases clipped from V and 4 bases from J, the junction kept 5 bases outside the gene matches. This CDR3 contains 13 residues. The CDR3 DNA reads TGTGCCAGCAGTGCTAGCGGTCCAGAGACCCAGTACTTC. As protein: CASSASGPETQYF. The full variable domain, its missing parts supplied by reference TRBV7-3 and TRBJ2-5, is GAGVSQTPSNKVTEKGKYVELRCDPISGHTALYWYRQSLGQGPEFLIYFQGTGAADDSGLPNDRFFAVRPEGSVSTLKIQRTERGDSAVYLCASSASGPETQYFGPGTRLLVL.

The J gene is TRBJ2-5, the V gene TRBV5-4; the match to TRBD1 covers 7 bases. Germline CDR1 SGHNT, CDR2 YYREEE (reference sequence). With 1 base clipped from V and 7 bases from J, the junction kept 10 bases outside the gene matches. This CDR3 is 15 amino acids long. The CDR3 DNA follows: TGTGCCAGCAGCTTGAAGGACAGGACCAGGGTGACCCAGTACTTC. Its protein product is CASSLKDRTRVTQYF.

V gene TRBV27 combines with J gene TRBJ2-1; TRBD2 aligns across 9 bases. The germline V gene has CDR1 MNHEY and CDR2 SMNVEV (reference sequence). This CDR3 comprises 17 residues. V trimming: 6 bases; J trimming: 5 bases; junction bases outside the gene matches: 14. For the CDR3, the DNA is TGTGCCAGCAGAACCAATAGCGGGAGATGGCGCGACAATGAGCAGTTCTTC. Amino acids: CASRTNSGRWRDNEQFF.

This chain uses TRBV2 with TRBJ2-7; 12 bases map to TRBD2. This CDR3 contains 14 residues. V shed 4 bases, J shed 6 bases, and the junction held 4 bases outside the gene matches. Germline CDR1 and CDR2: SNHLY and FYNNEI. CDR3 sequence: CASSGLAGEGEQYF. The CDR3 region has the DNA TGTGCCAGCAGTGGACTAGCGGGAGAGGGCGAGCAGTACTTC. The variable domain in full, with the rest retrieved from reference TRBV2 and TRBJ2-7, is EPEVTQTPSHQVTQMGQEVILRCVPISNHLYFYWYRQILGQKVEFLVSFYNNEISEKSEIFDDQFSVERPDGSNFTLKIRSTKLEDSAMYFCASSGLAGEGEQYFGPGTRLTVT.

This clone was seen only a few times. The rearrangement uses TRBV19 and TRBJ2-2; TRBD2 might be the D (5 bases). This CDR3 has 13 residues. Trimming took 6 bases from V and 6 from J, leaving 11 bases between them. CDR1 and CDR2 from the germline V gene are LNHDA and SQIVND (reference sequence). The CDR3 protein is CASSEGNPGELFF. For the CDR3, the DNA is TGTGCCAGTAGCGAGGGTAACCCCGGGGAGCTGTTTTTT.

In regard to this clone: At one end the junction does not follow the germline gene, possibly because of a read error. Written as DNA, the CDR3 is TGTGCCAGCAGTGAAGCTGGACTAGGGGTGGATTTT. This sequence encodes CASSEAGLGVDF. The chain has TRBV2 and TRBJ2-3; 7 bases fit TRBD2. CDR1 is SNHLY and CDR2 is FYNNEI in the germline V gene. CDR3 length: 12 residues.

The chain links TRBV30 to TRBJ2-2; no clear D. Germline V gene data show CDR1 as GTSNPN and CDR2 as SVGIG (reference sequence). V was clipped by 6 bases and J by 0 bases, with 11 bases between them. This CDR3 contains 14 residues. CDR3 region: CACKNYPNTGELFF. CDR3 nucleotides: TGTGCCTGTAAAAACTACCCGAACACCGGGGAGCTGTTTTTT.

The gene calls are TRBV6-6 and TRBJ2-2, with 7 bases aligning to TRBD1. Germline values: CDR1 MNHNY, CDR2 SVGAGI (reference sequence). The CDR3 totals 15 residues. V was clipped by 7 bases and J by 5 bases; unmatched bases: 10. The chain's CDR3 is CASTPGQSSTGELFF. The CDR3 DNA is TGTGCCAGCACCCCGGGACAGTCGAGTACCGGGGAGCTGTTTTTT.

The V gene is TRBV10-3, the J gene TRBJ2-7; D is uncertain. Between the trimmed V and J ends, which lost 11 bases and 0 bases, there was a span of 11 bases. The V gene's germline CDR1 is ENHRY and CDR2 SYGVKD. The CDR3 totals 12 residues. This CDR3 is CASQSSSYEQYF. The CDR3 DNA follows: TGTGCCTCGCAATCCAGCTCCTACGAGCAGTACTTC.

V gene TRBV6-6 combines with J gene TRBJ2-1; 7 bases agree with TRBD2. The germline gives CDR1 MNHNY, CDR2 SVGAGI (reference sequence). J lost 0 bases, V lost 6 bases, and 8 bases had no gene match. There are 16 residues in the CDR3. DNA of the CDR3: TGTGCCAGCAGCACGGGGGGTGGAAGCTCCTACAATGAGCAGTTCTTC. The encoded protein is CASSTGGGSSYNEQFF.

The J gene is TRBJ1-4, the V gene TRBV28, with D perhaps TRBD1 (6 bases). Germline values: CDR1 MDHEN, CDR2 SYDVKM. The CDR3 extends over 15 amino acids. V was shortened by 6 bases and J by 8 bases, with 19 bases between the two germline ends. The CDR3 protein is CASSPLKDRMEKLFF. CDR3 DNA: TGTGCCAGCAGCCCCTTGAAGGACAGAATGGAAAAACTGTTTTTT.

This clone came up a few times. The rearrangement uses TRBV10-3 and TRBJ1-2; D ambiguous. CDR3 size: 12 residues. Deletions cut 2 bases from V and 10 bases from J, with 11 bases between. The germline gives CDR1 ENHRY, CDR2 SYGVKD. This CDR3 reads CAISERGFDYTF. The CDR3 region has the DNA TGTGCCATCAGTGAGCGCGGTTTTGACTACACCTTC.

V usage is TRBV28 and J usage is TRBJ1-2; 9 nucleotides agree with TRBD1. The germline V gene encodes CDR1 MDHEN and CDR2 SYDVKM. The CDR3 sequence is 16 residues long. V trimming: 8 bases; J trimming: 7 bases; junction bases outside the gene matches: 17. The CDR3 sequence is CASATPEGQGKSGYTF. The CDR3 nucleotides are TGTGCCAGCGCCACGCCCGAGGGACAGGGTAAGAGTGGCTACACCTTC.

The chain uses TRBV9 and TRBJ2-1; D call uncertain. The CDR3 covers 15 residues. The ends were cut back, 3 bases at V and 0 bases at J, with 10 bases in the middle. Germline V lookup: CDR1 SGDLS, CDR2 YYNGEE. This CDR3 is CASSEKAVSYNEQFF. In DNA, the CDR3 is TGTGCCAGCAGCGAGAAGGCGGTCTCCTACAATGAGCAGTTCTTC.

V and J are TRBV28 and TRBJ2-7, with 10 nucleotides matching TRBD1. This CDR3 is 14 amino acids long. Looked up from germline, CDR1 is MDHEN and CDR2 is SYDVKM. Unmatched junction bases numbered 5, after V lost 5 bases and J lost 4 bases. CDR3 sequence reads: CASSPRTGGYEQYF. The CDR3 region has the DNA TGTGCCAGCAGTCCCAGGACAGGGGGTTACGAGCAGTACTTC.

The V call is TRBV5-5, the J call TRBJ2-1, with 7 nucleotides matching TRBD2. Per the germline V gene, CDR1 is SGHKS and CDR2 is YYEKEE (reference sequence). The trim removed 1 base at V and 6 bases at J, leaving 4 bases unmatched. The CDR3 covers 14 residues. The CDR3 reads CASSLRSSGNEQFF. CDR3 nucleotide sequence: TGTGCCAGCAGCTTGCGATCTAGCGGCAATGAGCAGTTCTTC.

The chain combines TRBV27 with TRBJ2-3; 8 bases line up with TRBD2. This CDR3 is 16 amino acids long. Germline V CDR1 and CDR2: MNHEY, SMNVEV (reference sequence). V lost 2 bases to trimming and J lost 3 bases; unmatched junction nucleotides: 7. CDR3 nucleotide sequence: TGTGCCAGCAGTTTACTCTCCGGGAGGGCTACAGATACGCAGTATTTT. Translated: CASSLLSGRATDTQYF.

This chain uses TRBV9 with TRBJ2-1; TRBD1 is a possible D gene (6 bases). V was clipped by 0 bases and J by 0 bases, with 7 bases between them. Germline V lookup: CDR1 SGDLS, CDR2 YYNGEE. The CDR3 contains 15 residues. The CDR3 here is CASSVEGGSYNEQFF. The CDR3 DNA reads TGTGCCAGCAGCGTAGAAGGGGGCTCCTACAATGAGCAGTTCTTC.

The chain links TRBV29-1 to TRBJ2-3; 7 bases align to TRBD1. Unmatched junction bases numbered 9, after V lost 6 bases and J lost 0 bases. The CDR3 length is 15 residues. Germline values: CDR1 SQVTM, CDR2 ANQGSEA. Here the CDR3 reads CSVARQGSSTDTQYF. The DNA of the CDR3 is TGCAGCGTCGCCCGACAGGGTAGTAGCACAGATACGCAGTATTTT.

V usage is TRBV13 and J usage is TRBJ2-3, with 7 bases matching TRBD1. The CDR3 consists of 19 residues. CDR1 is PRHDT and CDR2 is FYEKMQ in the germline V gene (reference sequence). Trimming cost V 0 bases and J 2 bases; bases outside gene matches: 14. The CDR3 DNA is TGTGCCAGCAGCTTAGGACATCGCAGGGTTCAGGGGGACACAGATACGCAGTATTTT. Translated, it gives CASSLGHRRVQGDTDTQYF.